A single sample gave rise to the 10 T cell receptor beta chains below, sequenced in a study of post-analysis software for immune sequencing data. Study-level points and caveats: When patients were compared with controls, roughly five TRBV segments were more frequent, TRBV5-6, TRBV5-1 and TRBV20-1 among them.

The library was made from cDNA and included unique molecular identifiers. TCRdb reprocessed the PCR reads with MiXCR, giving one entry per CDR3 protein. The sample holds more than 500,000 distinct CDR3 sequences; about a third are singletons and the top ten take approximately 6%. These TCRs' antigens remain unknown. Specimen: blood. The receptors come from a girl younger than 18 with multiple sclerosis.

The genes are TRBV20-1 and TRBJ2-7; 8 nucleotides agree with TRBD1. The CDR3 has 14 amino acids. With 5 bases clipped from V and 2 bases from J, the junction kept 8 bases outside the gene matches. Germline lookup yields CDR1 DFQATT and CDR2 SNEGSKA (reference sequence). CDR3 coding DNA: TGCAGTGCTCTCAGGGGGCGGGGAACCTACGAGCAGTACTTC. Protein: CSALRGRGTYEQYF.

This clonotype has just a few counts. The chain has TRBV6-5 and TRBJ1-6; D is unclear. Germline values: CDR1 MNHEY, CDR2 SVGAGI. V gave up 6 bases and J gave up 6 bases, with 15 bases separating them. The CDR3 is 15 residues long. In DNA, the CDR3 is TGTGCCAGCAGCTCCCTGGCGGTGATTAATTCACCCCTCCACTTT. Amino acids: CASSSLAVINSPLHF.

In its sample, this clonotype was seen a few times. The chain recombines TRBV6-5 with TRBJ1-2, with 8 nucleotides matching TRBD1. CDR3 length: 13 amino acids. Trimming removed 6 bases from V and 5 bases from J; junction bases left unmatched: 5. Germline assignment: CDR1 MNHEY and CDR2 SVGAGI. CDR3 region: CASSRQGWYGYTF. The CDR3, as DNA: TGTGCCAGCAGCCGACAGGGGTGGTATGGCTACACCTTC.

The chain combines TRBV29-1 with TRBJ2-7; 10 bases map to TRBD1. The CDR3 spans 14 residues. Germline V lookup: CDR1 SQVTM, CDR2 ANQGSEA. Trimming cost V 3 bases and J 2 bases; bases outside gene matches: 4. DNA for the CDR3: TGCAGCGTTGAGGGGACAGGGGACACCTACGAGCAGTACTTC. Its protein is CSVEGTGDTYEQYF.

A remark on this clonotype: It may be a read error: a sequence one base away is much more abundant. This sequence joins TRBV10-3 and TRBJ2-5; possible D gene TRBD1, 8 bases. The ends were cut back, 8 bases at V and 8 bases at J, with 21 bases in the middle. Germline V CDR1 and CDR2: ENHRY, SYGVKD. This CDR3 has 14 amino acids. The CDR3 coding sequence is TGTGCCATCGGTGGGGAGGGACAGGAGAGAACCCAGTACTTC. Protein sequence: CAIGGEGQERTQYF.

The chain carries TRBV18 and TRBJ2-4; tentative D call: TRBD1 (5 bases). CDR1 and CDR2 (germline): KGHSH, LQKENI. The CDR3 is 17 amino acids. V lost 1 base and J 0 bases, leaving 13 bases between the germline ends. CDR3 sequence (DNA): TGTGCCAGCTCACCACTCGCTTCAGGGCTAGCCAAAAACATTCAGTACTTC. It codes for CASSPLASGLAKNIQYF.

CDR3 in amino acids: CASRGQGPSYEQYF. The CDR3, as DNA: TGTGCCAGCAGGGGACAGGGGCCCTCCTACGAGCAGTACTTC. The V and J genes are TRBV2 and TRBJ2-7, with 10 positions matching TRBD1. V lost 6 bases, J lost 0 bases, and 2 bases stayed unmatched. The CDR3 covers 14 residues. CDR1 is SNHLY and CDR2 is FYNNEI in the germline V gene.

This clonotype was detected only a few times. This rearrangement joins TRBV18 to TRBJ2-3; D is possibly TRBD1 (6 bases). Trimming removed 6 bases at V and 0 bases at J, with 13 bases between. Germline assignment: CDR1 KGHSH and CDR2 LQKENI. This CDR3 spans 15 amino acids. CDR3 in amino acids: CASSPQGGSTDTQYF. DNA for the CDR3: TGTGCCAGCTCCCCCCAAGGGGGTAGCACAGATACGCAGTATTTT.

This clonotype was seen only a few times. V gene TRBV12-3 or TRBV12-4 combines with J gene TRBJ2-7; TRBD1 matches 9 bases. The CDR3 is made up of 16 amino acids. Trimming removed 5 bases from V and 2 bases from J; junction bases left unmatched: 10. The CDR3 is CASSPTGTGNTYEQYF. DNA for the CDR3: TGTGCCAGCAGTCCCACCGGGACAGGGAATACCTACGAGCAGTACTTC.

Regarding this clonotype: A read error may account for a junction end that differs from germline. V usage is TRBV5-6 and J usage is TRBJ1-5; D remains unclear. The CDR3 covers 13 residues. Germline V gene sequence: CDR1 SGHDT, CDR2 YYEEEE. The CDR3 sequence is CASSFSYNRPQHF. In DNA form, the CDR3 reads TGTGCCAGCAGCTTCAGTTACAATCGGCCCCAGCATTTT.